Listed below are T cell receptor beta chains from one sample, sequenced in a study of blood T cell repertoires in COVID-19. This table comes from immunoSEQ multiplex PCR, and its TCRdb copy is limited to in-frame clones, with some not included. The table includes tens of thousands of clones, about nine tenths detected once. Sequencing used peripheral blood. All receptors derive from a man between 45 and 60 years old with active COVID-19. Both conserved end residues are part of each CDR3. Each record gives: V gene, clone size, J gene, D gene, CDR3 protein, CDR3 DNA. D genes are given only for firm matches. Clone size is stated in some rows and not others, as once, few, many or a class when expanded.

TRBV7-9	.	TRBJ2-6	TRBD1	CASSSGTGPLSGANVLTF	TGTGCCAGCAGCTCCGGGACAGGGCCCCTCTCTGGGGCCAACGTCCTGACTTTC
TRBV4-1	.	TRBJ1-2	TRBD1	CASSPHGTGDRSYGYTF	TGCGCCAGCAGCCCCCACGGGACAGGGGATCGGAGCTATGGCTACACCTTC
TRBV4-1	.	TRBJ1-3	TRBD1	CASSQGPFRQGNYTGNTIYF	TGCGCCAGCAGCCAAGGGCCATTCCGACAGGGGAATTATACTGGAAACACCATATATTTT
TRBV15	few	TRBJ1-2	TRBD1	CATSRDIGQGYGYTF	TGTGCCACCAGCAGAGATATCGGACAGGGCTATGGCTACACCTTC
TRBV7-3	.	TRBJ2-7	TRBD2	CASSRWEGTGEQYF	TGTGCCAGCAGCCGATGGGAGGGCACCGGCGAGCAGTACTTC
TRBV28	.	TRBJ2-2	.	CASSAGYGAGELFF	TGTGCCAGCAGTGCAGGGTACGGCGCCGGGGAGCTGTTTTTT
TRBV4-1	.	TRBJ1-2	.	CASSQAYGYTF	TGCGCCAGCAGCCAAGCGTATGGCTACACCTTC
TRBV19	.	TRBJ2-3	.	CASGTTSTDTQYF	TGTGCCAGTGGAACGACTAGCACAGATACGCAGTATTTT
TRBV7-2	.	TRBJ1-4	.	CASSSATDNEKLFF	TGTGCCAGCAGCTCAGCCACAGATAATGAAAAACTGTTTTTT
TRBV5-6	.	TRBJ2-7	TRBD1	CASSLSGQGSYEQYF	TGTGCCAGCAGCTTGTCGGGACAGGGTTCCTACGAGCAGTACTTC
TRBV29-1	.	TRBJ2-2	.	CSVRHSTGELFF	TGCAGCGTTAGACATTCCACCGGGGAGCTGTTTTTT
TRBV7-6	.	TRBJ2-7	TRBD2	CASSPSGGAGDEQYF	TGTGCCAGCAGTCCTAGCGGGGGCGCCGGAGACGAGCAGTACTTC
TRBV6-5	.	TRBJ2-7	.	CASWASASYEQYF	TGTGCCAGCTGGGCTAGCGCATCCTACGAGCAGTACTTC
TRBV2	.	TRBJ1-5	TRBD1	CASSGDRGAGNQPQHF	TGTGCCAGCAGTGGGGACAGGGGCGCAGGCAATCAGCCCCAGCATTTT
TRBV3-1/TRBV3-2	.	TRBJ2-7	TRBD1	CASSQNRGYEQYF	TGTGCCAGCAGCCAAAACAGGGGCTACGAGCAGTACTTC
TRBV2	once	TRBJ2-1	.	CASSEYTNEQFF	TGTGCCAGCAGTGAGTACACCAATGAGCAGTTCTTC
TRBV11-2	.	TRBJ2-3	TRBD2	CASSNTGGRAEGNTDTQYF	TGTGCCAGCAGTAATACGGGGGGTCGAGCGGAGGGCAACACAGATACGCAGTATTTT
TRBV5-1	few	TRBJ1-2	.	CARRAGGGYGYTF	TGCGCCCGCCGGGCTGGGGGGGGCTATGGCTACACCTTC
TRBV3-1/TRBV3-2	.	TRBJ2-7	.	CASSQTPLTATYEQYF	TGTGCCAGCAGCCAGACGCCGTTGACAGCCACCTACGAGCAGTACTTC
TRBV7-8	few	TRBJ2-7	TRBD1	CASSLFPGQLYEQYF	TGTGCCAGCAGCTTGTTTCCGGGACAGTTGTACGAGCAGTACTTC
TRBV25-1	.	TRBJ1-2	.	CASSESQGRYGYTF	TGTGCCAGCAGTGAATCCCAGGGGCGCTATGGCTACACCTTC
TRBV6-5	.	TRBJ1-2	.	CASYLRGVGYGYTF	TGTGCCAGCTACCTCCGGGGGGTGGGCTATGGCTACACCTTC
TRBV7-8	.	TRBJ1-1	TRBD1	CASSPRRGHTEAFF	TGTGCCAGCAGCCCCAGGAGGGGGCACACTGAAGCTTTCTTT
TRBV15	.	TRBJ2-1	TRBD1	CATSSGQGVDEQFF	TGTGCCACCAGCAGCGGACAGGGAGTGGATGAGCAGTTCTTC
TRBV6-9	.	TRBJ1-5	.	CASRGGRNQPQHF	TGTGCCAGCAGAGGAGGGCGCAATCAGCCCCAGCATTTT
TRBV18	.	TRBJ1-2	TRBD1	CASSPTSDRGLDYGYTF	TGTGCCAGCTCGCCTACTTCCGACAGGGGGCTAGACTATGGCTACACCTTC
TRBV5-1	once	TRBJ2-5	TRBD2	CATSTGGETQYF	TGCGCCACAAGTACGGGGGGAGAGACCCAGTACTTC
TRBV5-1	.	TRBJ2-6	TRBD1	CASSPLTGNSGANVLTF	TGCGCCAGCAGCCCCTTGACAGGGAACTCTGGGGCCAACGTCCTGACTTTC
TRBV7-8	.	TRBJ2-6	.	CASSLTKSGANVLTF	TGTGCCAGCAGCTTAACTAAATCTGGGGCCAACGTCCTGACTTTC
TRBV5-1	.	TRBJ1-4	TRBD1	CASSLGDRVSEKLFF	TGCGCCAGCAGCTTGGGGGACAGGGTCAGTGAAAAACTGTTTTTT
TRBV5-1	.	TRBJ2-7	TRBD2	CASSLPRLAGGYEQYF	TGCGCCAGCAGCTTACCCCGACTAGCGGGGGGCTACGAGCAGTACTTC
TRBV28	.	TRBJ1-1	TRBD1	CASSGGQGENTEAFF	TGTGCCAGCAGTGGGGGACAGGGGGAAAACACTGAAGCTTTCTTT
TRBV7-8	.	TRBJ2-7	.	CASQSGTGQSYEQYF	TGTGCCAGCCAATCCGGAACAGGGCAATCCTACGAGCAGTACTTC
TRBV19	.	TRBJ2-7	TRBD2	CANRRGGRVGHEQYF	TGTGCCAATCGTCGGGGCGGGAGGGTCGGCCACGAGCAGTACTTC
TRBV7-9	.	TRBJ1-2	.	CASSLLSADGYTF	TGTGCCAGCAGCTTACTGTCTGCGGATGGCTACACCTTC
TRBV7-2	.	TRBJ1-5	.	CASSLDSNQPQHF	TGTGCCAGCAGCTTAGATTCAAATCAGCCCCAGCATTTT
TRBV29-1	.	TRBJ2-1	TRBD2	CSVESGLAVAEQFF	TGCAGCGTTGAATCAGGACTAGCAGTTGCTGAGCAGTTCTTC
TRBV27	.	TRBJ1-2	.	CASSLAGGRGGANYGYTF	TGTGCCAGCAGTTTAGCGGGGGGCCGGGGAGGAGCTAACTATGGCTACACCTTC
TRBV19	.	TRBJ1-4	TRBD1	CASSTGRGSTNEKLFF	TGTGCCAGTAGTACGGGCAGGGGGAGCACTAATGAAAAACTGTTTTTT
TRBV7-6	.	TRBJ2-2	.	CASSPRAGQGPGELFF	TGTGCCAGCAGCCCACGGGCAGGGCAGGGGCCGGGGGAGCTGTTTTTT
TRBV5-1	.	TRBJ2-5	.	CASSLRLAPETQYF	TGCGCCAGCAGCTTGAGATTAGCCCCAGAGACCCAGTACTTC
TRBV9	.	TRBJ2-1	.	CASSVGGRGEQFF	TGTGCCAGCAGCGTAGGGGGGCGAGGGGAGCAGTTCTTC